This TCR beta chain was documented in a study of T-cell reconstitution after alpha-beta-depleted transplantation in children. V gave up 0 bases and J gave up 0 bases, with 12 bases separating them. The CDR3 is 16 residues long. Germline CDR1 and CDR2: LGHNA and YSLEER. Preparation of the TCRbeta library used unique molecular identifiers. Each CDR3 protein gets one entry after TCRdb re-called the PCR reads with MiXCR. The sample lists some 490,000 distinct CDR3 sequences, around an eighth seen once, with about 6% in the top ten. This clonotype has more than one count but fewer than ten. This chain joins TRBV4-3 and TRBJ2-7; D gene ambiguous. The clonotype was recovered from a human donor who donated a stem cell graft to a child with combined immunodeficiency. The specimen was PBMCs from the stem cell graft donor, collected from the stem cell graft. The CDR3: CASSQDWNPSSYEQYF. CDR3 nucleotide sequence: TGCGCCAGCAGCCAAGATTGGAACCCCAGCTCCTACGAGCAGTACTTC.